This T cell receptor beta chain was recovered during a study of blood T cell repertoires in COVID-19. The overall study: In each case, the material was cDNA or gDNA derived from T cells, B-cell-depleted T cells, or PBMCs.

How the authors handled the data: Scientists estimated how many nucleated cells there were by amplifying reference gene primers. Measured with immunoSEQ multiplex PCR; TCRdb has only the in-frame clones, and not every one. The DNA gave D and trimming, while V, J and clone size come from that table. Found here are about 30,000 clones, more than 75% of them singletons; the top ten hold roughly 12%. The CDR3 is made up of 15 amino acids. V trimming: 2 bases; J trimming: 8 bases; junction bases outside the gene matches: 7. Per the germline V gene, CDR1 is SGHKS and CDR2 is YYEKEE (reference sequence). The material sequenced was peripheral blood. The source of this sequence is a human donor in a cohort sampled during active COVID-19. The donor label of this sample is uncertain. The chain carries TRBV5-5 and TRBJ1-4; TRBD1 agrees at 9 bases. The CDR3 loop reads CASSFPGQGEEKLFF. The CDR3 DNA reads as TGTGCCAGCAGCTTCCCGGGACAGGGAGAGGAAAAACTGTTTTTT.